This TCR beta chain stems from a study of tumor-infiltrating lymphocytes in primary liver carcinoma. Study in general: With diameters of about 4 to 11 cm, tumors were stage T1-T3 N0M0.

CDR3 length: 11 amino acids. Trimming left V 6 bases short and J 2 bases short, with 5 bases between. This clonotype was seen a handful of times. Its antigen is undetermined. The CDR3 does not close with the conserved phenylalanine or tryptophan, likely indicating a read error. Starting from approximately 0.45 ug of total RNA, TCR beta cDNA was produced with a primer in the constant region. Employing slightly modified ARM-PCR, three nested multiplex PCR rounds were run, and these gave rise to the TCR beta libraries. Primers for the first two PCR rounds were TRBV1-TRBV30 forward primers and a C-beta reverse primer (about 9 cycles per round). Each CDR3 protein gets one entry after TCRdb re-called the multiplex PCR reads with MiXCR. The table has approximately 80,000 distinct CDR3 sequences, about 75% seen once. Overall study results and limits: Less overlap was seen in tumor-adjacent and tumor-blood pairs than in tumor region pairs.

It was from approximately 22-30 mg of unsorted bulk tissue that RNA and DNA were co-extracted. Patients had primary liver carcinoma treated by surgical resection. Every patient had chronic HBV infection and was treatment-naive. This sequence was found in a man in his forties with primary liver carcinoma and hepatitis B virus infection. The chain joins TRBV12-3 or TRBV12-4 to TRBJ2-7; D is uncertain. Sequencing was performed on tumor-adjacent normal liver tissue. Here the CDR3 DNA reads TGTGCCAGCAGCCCCGCCTACGAGCAGTACTAC. Translated, it gives CASSPAYEQYY.